A single TCR beta chain is shown here with its context. The antigen is unknown. This sample is part of a study of PD-1 blockade in mismatch repair-deficient tumors. Study-wide context: Patients had 12 mismatch repair-deficient cancer types and were previously treated and progressing. Study results and caveats: Tumor-resident clones, often undetectable pretreatment in blood, expanded then contracted after pembrolizumab.

PCR or immunohistochemistry showed mismatch repair deficiency in every enrolled patient. TCRs were sequenced from a few patients responding to pembrolizumab. The repertoire was sequenced with immunoSEQ multiplex PCR; TCRdb's copy has only in-frame clones and lacks some. The sample shows roughly 49,000 clones, around 77% of them seen only once. This receptor was identified in an adult with mismatch repair-deficient cancer. The input for sequencing was PBMCs, taken before pembrolizumab treatment.

CDR3 in DNA: TGTGCCAGCAGCTTAGAGGACAGTAACTATGGCTACACCTTC. Translation gives CASSLEDSNYGYTF. The chain couples TRBV11-2 to TRBJ1-2, with D possibly TRBD1 on 6 matching bases. This CDR3 contains 14 residues. Germline lookup yields CDR1 SGHAT and CDR2 FQNNGV. V was trimmed by 0 bases and J by 1 base, leaving 6 bases between them.